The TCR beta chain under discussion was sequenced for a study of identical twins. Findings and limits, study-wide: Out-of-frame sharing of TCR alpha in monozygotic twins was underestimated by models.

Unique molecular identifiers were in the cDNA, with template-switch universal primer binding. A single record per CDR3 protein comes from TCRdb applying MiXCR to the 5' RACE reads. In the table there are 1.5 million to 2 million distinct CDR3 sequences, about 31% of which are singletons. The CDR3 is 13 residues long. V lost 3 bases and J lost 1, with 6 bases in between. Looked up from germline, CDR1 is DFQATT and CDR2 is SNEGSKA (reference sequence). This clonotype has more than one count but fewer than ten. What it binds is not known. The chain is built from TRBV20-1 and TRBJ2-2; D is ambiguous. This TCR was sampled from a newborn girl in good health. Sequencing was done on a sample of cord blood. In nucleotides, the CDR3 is TGCAGTGCTAGGGAAGTGAACACCGGGGAGCTGTTTTTT. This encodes CSAREVNTGELFF.